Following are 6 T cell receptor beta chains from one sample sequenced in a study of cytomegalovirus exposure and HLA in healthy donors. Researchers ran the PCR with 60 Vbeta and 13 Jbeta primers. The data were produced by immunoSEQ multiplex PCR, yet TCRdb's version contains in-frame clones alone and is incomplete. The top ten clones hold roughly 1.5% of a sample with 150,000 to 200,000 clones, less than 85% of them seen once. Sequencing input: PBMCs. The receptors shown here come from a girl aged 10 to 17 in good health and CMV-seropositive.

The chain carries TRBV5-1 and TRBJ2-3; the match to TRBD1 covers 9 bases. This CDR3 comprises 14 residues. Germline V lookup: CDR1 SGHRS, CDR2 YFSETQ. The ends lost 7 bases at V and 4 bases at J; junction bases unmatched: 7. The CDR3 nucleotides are TGCGCCAGCTGGACAGGGGATAGAGCAGATACGCAGTATTTT. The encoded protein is CASWTGDRADTQYF.

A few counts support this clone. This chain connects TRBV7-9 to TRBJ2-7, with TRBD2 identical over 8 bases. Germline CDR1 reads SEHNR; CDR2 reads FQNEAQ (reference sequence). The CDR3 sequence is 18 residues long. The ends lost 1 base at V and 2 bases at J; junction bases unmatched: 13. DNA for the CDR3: TGTGCCAGCAGCTTAGGACCGGCTAGCGGGTTTCTCCCCTACGAGCAGTACTTC. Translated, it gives CASSLGPASGFLPYEQYF.

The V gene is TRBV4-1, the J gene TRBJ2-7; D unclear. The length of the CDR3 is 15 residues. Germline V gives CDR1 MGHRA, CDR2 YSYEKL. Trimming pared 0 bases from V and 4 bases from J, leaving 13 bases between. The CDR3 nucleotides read TGCGCCAGCAGCCAAGATAACCGGGTAATTTACGAGCAGTACTTC. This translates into CASSQDNRVIYEQYF.

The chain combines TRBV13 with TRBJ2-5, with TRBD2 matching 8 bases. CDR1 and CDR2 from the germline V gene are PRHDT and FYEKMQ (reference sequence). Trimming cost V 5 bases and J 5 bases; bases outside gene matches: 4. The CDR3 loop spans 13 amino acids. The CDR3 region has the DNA TGTGCCAGCAGCCTCGGGGGGGAGGAGACCCAGTACTTC. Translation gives CASSLGGEETQYF.

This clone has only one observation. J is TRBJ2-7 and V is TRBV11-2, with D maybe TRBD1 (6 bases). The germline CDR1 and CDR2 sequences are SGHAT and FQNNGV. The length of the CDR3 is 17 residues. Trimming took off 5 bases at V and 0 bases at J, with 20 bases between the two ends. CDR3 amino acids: CASSRTIDRLGSYEQYF. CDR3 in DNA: TGTGCCAGCAGCCGTACCATCGACAGGTTGGGCTCCTACGAGCAGTACTTC.

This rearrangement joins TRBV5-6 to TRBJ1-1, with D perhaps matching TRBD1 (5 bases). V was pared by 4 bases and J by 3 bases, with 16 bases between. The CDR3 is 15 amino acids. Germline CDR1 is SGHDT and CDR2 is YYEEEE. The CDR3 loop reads CASSPEAGLYTEAFF. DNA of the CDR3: TGTGCCAGCAGCCCCGAGGCGGGACTTTACACTGAAGCTTTCTTT.